The rows below give T cell receptor beta chains drawn from one sample of a study of CD8+ T cells in alopecia areata. Clones were read by immunoSEQ multiplex PCR, and TCRdb kept only the in-frame ones, dropping some. The sample has more than 150,000 clones, approximately 51% seen once; the top ten hold over 9%. The material was CD8+ T cells sorted from blood, obtained at roughly week 52, from a patient treated with tofacitinib. All receptors derive from a human donor with alopecia areata. Each CDR3 is given with its conserved first and last residue. Fields, in order: CDR3 DNA, CDR3 protein, V gene, clone size, D gene, J gene. A D gene is named only where the DNA matches it firmly. Clone size, where shown, is once, few, many, or a class for clones that have expanded.

DNA: TGTGCCAGCAGCTCCATAGACCGTCAGCCCCAGCATTTT
CDR3: CASSSIDRQPQHF
V: TRBV7-8
size: once
D: NA
J: TRBJ1-5

DNA: TGTGCCAGCAGAAGACCCACCATGGACTCACCCCTCCACTTT
CDR3: CASRRPTMDSPLHF
V: TRBV2
size: NA
D: NA
J: TRBJ1-6

DNA: TGTGCCAGCAGCGGACGGGGGGCGGCAGATACGCAGTATTTT
CDR3: CASSGRGAADTQYF
V: TRBV7-9
size: NA
D: NA
J: TRBJ2-3

DNA: TGCGCCAGCAGCCACAGGGTCAAGGCGGAGCCCACCGGGGAGCTGTTTTTT
CDR3: CASSHRVKAEPTGELFF
V: TRBV4-1
size: NA
D: NA
J: TRBJ2-2

DNA: TGCGCCAGCAGTCATCCAACCATCCCCTCTGGGGCCAACGTCCTGACTTTC
CDR3: CASSHPTIPSGANVLTF
V: TRBV23-1
size: few
D: NA
J: TRBJ2-6

DNA: TGTGCCAGCAGTAGGAAGCATCGACCAGATACGCAGTATTTT
CDR3: CASSRKHRPDTQYF
V: TRBV6-5
size: NA
D: NA
J: TRBJ2-3

DNA: TGCGCCAGCAGCCAAGGGACAGGGGATTACGAGCAGTACTTC
CDR3: CASSQGTGDYEQYF
V: TRBV4-1
size: NA
D: TRBD1
J: TRBJ2-7

DNA: TGTGCCTGGGGCCGTTCTGAAGCTTTCTTT
CDR3: CAWGRSEAFF
V: TRBV30
size: NA
D: NA
J: TRBJ1-1

DNA: TGTGCCAGCAGTTTATCGGTTGGGGCAGTTGGCACAGATACGCAGTATTTT
CDR3: CASSLSVGAVGTDTQYF
V: TRBV27
size: NA
D: NA
J: TRBJ2-3

DNA: TGCGCCAGCAGCCCACGGGGGGAGAACACCGGGGAGCTGTTTTTT
CDR3: CASSPRGENTGELFF
V: TRBV5-1
size: NA
D: TRBD2
J: TRBJ2-2

DNA: TGTGCCTGGAGTCTACAGGGGGAGACTGGTCAGCCCCAGCATTTT
CDR3: CAWSLQGETGQPQHF
V: TRBV30
size: once
D: TRBD1
J: TRBJ1-5

DNA: TGTGCCACCAGCAGAGTGGGACCGGACTCTGGGGCCAACGTCCTGACTTTC
CDR3: CATSRVGPDSGANVLTF
V: TRBV15
size: NA
D: NA
J: TRBJ2-6

DNA: TGTGCCAGCAGTCCTGACGGGACTAATTACTTCGATGAGCAGTTCTTC
CDR3: CASSPDGTNYFDEQFF
V: TRBV5-4
size: NA
D: TRBD2
J: TRBJ2-1

DNA: TGTGCCAGCAGCAATAGGGGGTATGGCTACACCTTC
CDR3: CASSNRGYGYTF
V: TRBV7-2
size: NA
D: NA
J: TRBJ1-2

DNA: TGTGCCAGCAGCCAAGGCTGGGAGGAGCAGTACTTC
CDR3: CASSQGWEEQYF
V: TRBV4-2
size: NA
D: NA
J: TRBJ2-7

DNA: TGCAGCGTTGAGACAGGCGAGAACACTGAAGCTTTCTTT
CDR3: CSVETGENTEAFF
V: TRBV29-1
size: NA
D: NA
J: TRBJ1-1

DNA: TGTGCCAGCGGGGGACAGGGGTACGAGCAGTACTTC
CDR3: CASGGQGYEQYF
V: TRBV7-8
size: NA
D: TRBD1
J: TRBJ2-7

DNA: TGCGCCAGCAGTCAAACCCCTACAGGGGGCGATAGGTACGAGCAGTACTTC
CDR3: CASSQTPTGGDRYEQYF
V: TRBV23-1
size: few
D: TRBD1
J: TRBJ2-7

DNA: TGTGCCAGCAGTGAGGGGTATAGCGTCCTGACTTTC
CDR3: CASSEGYSVLTF
V: TRBV6-5
size: NA
D: NA
J: TRBJ2-6

DNA: TGTGCCAGCAGTGGCGGGCCAGGAAAACTCACTGAAGCTTTCTTT
CDR3: CASSGGPGKLTEAFF
V: TRBV27
size: few
D: NA
J: TRBJ1-1

DNA: TGCAGTGCTCGGGGGGGTGAAGCTTTCTTT
CDR3: CSARGGEAFF
V: TRBV20-1
size: NA
D: NA
J: TRBJ1-1

DNA: TGCGCCAGCAGCTTGGGACAGGGTCGGGTGGACACTGAAGCTTTCTTT
CDR3: CASSLGQGRVDTEAFF
V: TRBV5-1
size: few
D: TRBD1
J: TRBJ1-1